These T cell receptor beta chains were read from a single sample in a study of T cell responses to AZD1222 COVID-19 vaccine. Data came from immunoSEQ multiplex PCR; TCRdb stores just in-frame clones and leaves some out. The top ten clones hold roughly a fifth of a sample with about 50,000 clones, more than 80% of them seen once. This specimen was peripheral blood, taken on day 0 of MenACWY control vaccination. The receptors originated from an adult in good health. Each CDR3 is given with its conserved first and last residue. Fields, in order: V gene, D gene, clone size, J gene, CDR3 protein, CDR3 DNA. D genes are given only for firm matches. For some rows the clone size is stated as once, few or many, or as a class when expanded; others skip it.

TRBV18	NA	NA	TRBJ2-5	CASSPLRQGPQETQYF	TGTGCCAGCTCACCTCTGAGGCAGGGCCCTCAAGAGACCCAGTACTTC
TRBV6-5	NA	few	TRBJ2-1	CASRTPDSVGEQFF	TGTGCCAGCAGAACCCCAGACTCCGTGGGTGAGCAGTTCTTC
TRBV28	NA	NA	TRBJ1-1	CASSFSKGMNTEAFF	TGTGCCAGCAGTTTCTCTAAAGGAATGAACACTGAAGCTTTCTTT
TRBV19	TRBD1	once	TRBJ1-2	CASSAGTAYGYTF	TGTGCCAGTAGTGCTGGGACAGCCTATGGCTACACCTTC
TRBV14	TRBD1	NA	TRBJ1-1	CASSQPDRGYTEAFF	TGTGCCAGCAGCCAACCTGACAGGGGGTACACTGAAGCTTTCTTT
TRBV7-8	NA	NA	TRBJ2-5	CASSRGSKETQYF	TGTGCCAGCAGCCGGGGGTCAAAAGAGACCCAGTACTTC
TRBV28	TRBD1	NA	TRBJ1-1	CASSSRGRGTEAFF	TGTGCCAGCAGTTCCAGGGGGCGGGGCACTGAAGCTTTCTTT
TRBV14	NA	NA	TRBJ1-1	CASGQTGTLAFF	TGTGCCAGCGGACAAACCGGGACATTGGCTTTCTTT
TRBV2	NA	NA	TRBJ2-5	CASRGLAETQYF	TGTGCCAGCAGAGGGTTAGCGGAGACCCAGTACTTC
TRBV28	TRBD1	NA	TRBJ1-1	CASKTGNSAITEAFF	TGTGCCAGCAAGACAGGGAATTCAGCGATTACTGAAGCTTTCTTT
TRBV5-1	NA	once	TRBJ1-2	CASSLTGAYGYTF	TGCGCCAGCAGCTTAACGGGGGCCTATGGCTACACCTTC
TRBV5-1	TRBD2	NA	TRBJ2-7	CASSSAAGGSLYEQYF	TGCGCCAGCAGCTCCGCCGCGGGCGGGAGTTTGTACGAGCAGTACTTC
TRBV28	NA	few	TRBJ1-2	CASRWDGTNYGYTF	TGTGCCAGCAGATGGGACGGGACTAACTATGGCTACACCTTC
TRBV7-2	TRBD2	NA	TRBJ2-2	CASGSGVNTGELFF	TGTGCCAGCGGTAGCGGGGTGAACACCGGGGAGCTGTTTTTT
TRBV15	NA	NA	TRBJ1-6	CATSREGGTAYNSPLHF	TGTGCCACCAGCAGAGAAGGGGGAACGGCCTATAATTCACCCCTCCACTTT
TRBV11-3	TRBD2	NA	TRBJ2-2	CASSLTRTSGRGELFF	TGTGCCAGCAGCTTAACCCGGACTAGCGGGCGCGGGGAGCTGTTTTTT
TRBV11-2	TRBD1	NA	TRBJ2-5	CASSRDRAETQYF	TGTGCCAGCAGCCGGGACAGGGCTGAGACCCAGTACTTC
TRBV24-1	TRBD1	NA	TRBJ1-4	CATSDRTGPNEKLFF	TGTGCCACCAGTGACCGGACAGGCCCGAATGAAAAACTGTTTTTT
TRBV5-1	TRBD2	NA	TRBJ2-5	CASSFPGTSGGETQYF	TGCGCCAGCAGCTTCCCCGGGACTAGCGGCGGGGAGACCCAGTACTTC
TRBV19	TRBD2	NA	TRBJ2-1	CASSMLSGRRQNNEQFF	TGTGCCAGTAGTATGCTCAGCGGGAGAAGACAAAACAATGAGCAGTTCTTC
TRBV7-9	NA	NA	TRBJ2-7	CASSVTPYEQYF	TGTGCCAGCAGCGTTACACCCTACGAGCAGTACTTC
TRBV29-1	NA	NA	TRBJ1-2	CSVLDGANYGYTF	TGCAGCGTTCTCGACGGAGCTAACTATGGCTACACCTTC
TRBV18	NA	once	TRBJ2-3	CASSPTDTQYF	TGTGCCAGCTCACCTACGGATACGCAGTATTTT
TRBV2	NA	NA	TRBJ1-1	CATKGRENTEAFF	TGTGCCACCAAAGGACGGGAGAACACTGAAGCTTTCTTT
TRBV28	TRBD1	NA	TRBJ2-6	CASSPRGTGVSGANVLTF	TGTGCCAGCAGCCCGAGGGGGACAGGGGTCTCTGGGGCCAACGTCCTGACTTTC
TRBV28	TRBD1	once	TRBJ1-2	CASSLNRDRGLQNYGYTF	TGTGCCAGCAGTTTGAACCGGGACAGGGGGCTTCAGAACTATGGCTACACCTTC
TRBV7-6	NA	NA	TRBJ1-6	CASSLVQSYNSPLHF	TGTGCCAGCAGCTTAGTTCAATCCTATAATTCACCCCTCCACTTT
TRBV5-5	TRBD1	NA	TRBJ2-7	CASSLGRQGHNEQYF	TGTGCCAGCAGCTTGGGACGACAGGGGCACAACGAGCAGTACTTC
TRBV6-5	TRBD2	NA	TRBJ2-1	CASSLTSGTPSEQFF	TGTGCCAGCAGTCTTACTAGCGGGACTCCCAGTGAGCAGTTCTTC
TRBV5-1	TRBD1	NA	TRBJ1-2	CASSSGTEGWYGYTF	TGCGCCAGCAGCTCCGGGACAGAAGGTTGGTATGGCTACACCTTC
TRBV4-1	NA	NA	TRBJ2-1	CASSQVTNEQFF	TGCGCCAGCAGCCAAGTCACCAATGAGCAGTTCTTC
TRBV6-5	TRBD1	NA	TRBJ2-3	CANMGQGAVDTQYF	TGTGCCAACATGGGACAGGGGGCAGTAGATACGCAGTATTTT
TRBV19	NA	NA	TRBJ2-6	CASSIRGGGPGANVLTF	TGTGCCAGTAGTATAAGGGGAGGGGGCCCTGGGGCCAACGTCCTGACTTTC
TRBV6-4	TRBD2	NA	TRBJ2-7	CASTSSGRAFHEQYF	TGTGCCAGCACCTCTAGCGGGAGGGCCTTCCACGAGCAGTACTTC
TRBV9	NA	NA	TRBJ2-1	CASSKPGTRSLNEQFF	TGTGCCAGCAGCAAACCCGGGACGCGCAGCCTCAATGAGCAGTTCTTC
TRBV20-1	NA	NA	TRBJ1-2	CSATDRGGYTF	TGCAGTGCTACGGACCGGGGGGGCTACACCTTC
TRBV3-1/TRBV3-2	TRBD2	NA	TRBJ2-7	CASSQVSPGGEQYF	TGTGCCAGCAGCCAAGTGTCGCCCGGGGGGGAGCAGTACTTC
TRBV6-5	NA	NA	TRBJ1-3	CASSSPPHSGNTIYF	TGTGCCAGCAGTAGCCCACCTCACTCTGGAAACACCATATATTTT
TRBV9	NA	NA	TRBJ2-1	CASSVAGNSYNEQFF	TGTGCCAGCAGCGTAGCTGGGAATTCCTACAATGAGCAGTTCTTC
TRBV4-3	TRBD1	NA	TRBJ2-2	CASSQYTTGANTGELFF	TGCGCCAGCAGCCAGTACACTACAGGGGCGAACACCGGGGAGCTGTTTTTT
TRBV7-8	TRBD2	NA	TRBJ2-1	CASSPRLAGGPLSANEQFF	TGTGCCAGCAGCCCACGACTAGCGGGAGGGCCCCTCTCAGCCAATGAGCAGTTCTTC